This entry concerns a single T cell receptor beta chain. In the authors' workflow: Amplification with reference gene primers provided the estimates of nucleated cell counts. Profiling relied on immunoSEQ multiplex PCR, and the TCRdb table lists in-frame clones only, not all of them. V and J calls plus clone size are reproduced from that table; the DNA served to infer D and trimming. The table shows approximately 100,000 clones, with around 84% occurring only once. This entry is derived from a study of blood T cell repertoires in COVID-19. At the level of the study: Both acute and convalescent COVID-19 samples were obtained from the United States, Italy and Spain. From T cells, B-cell-depleted T cells, or PBMCs came the material, which was cDNA or gDNA.

Germline V gene data show CDR1 as MNHEY and CDR2 as SVGAGI. CDR3 length equals 13 residues. Trimming shortened V by 6 bases and J by 2 bases, and 9 bases separated the two germline ends. The sample consisted of peripheral blood. The J gene is TRBJ2-3, the V gene TRBV6-5; tentatively, D is TRBD1 (6 bases). The receptor comes from a human donor in a cohort sampled during active COVID-19. The CDR3 protein is CASRGGYTDTQYF. CDR3 DNA: TGTGCCAGCAGAGGGGGATACACAGATACGCAGTATTTT.